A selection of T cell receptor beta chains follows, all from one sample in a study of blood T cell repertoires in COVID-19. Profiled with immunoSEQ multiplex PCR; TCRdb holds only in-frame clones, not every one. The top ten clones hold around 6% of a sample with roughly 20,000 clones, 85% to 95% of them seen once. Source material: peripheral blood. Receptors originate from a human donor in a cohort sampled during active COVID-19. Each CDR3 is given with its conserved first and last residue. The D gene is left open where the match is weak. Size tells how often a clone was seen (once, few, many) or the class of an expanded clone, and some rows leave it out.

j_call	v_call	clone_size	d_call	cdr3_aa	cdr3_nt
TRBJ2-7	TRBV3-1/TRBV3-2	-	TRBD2	CASSQAGLAGFNEQYF	TGTGCCAGCAGCCAAGCGGGACTAGCGGGATTTAACGAGCAGTACTTC
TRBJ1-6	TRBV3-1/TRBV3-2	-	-	CASSQGQAGWYSPLHF	TGTGCCAGCAGCCAAGGACAGGCCGGTTGGTACTCACCCCTCCACTTT
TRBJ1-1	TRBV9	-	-	CASSVAPGGRTEAFF	TGTGCCAGCAGCGTAGCCCCGGGGGGAAGGACTGAAGCTTTCTTT
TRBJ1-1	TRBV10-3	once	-	CAISDGGGNTEAFF	TGTGCCATCAGTGACGGGGGGGGGAACACTGAAGCTTTCTTT
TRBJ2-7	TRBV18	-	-	CASSPRPGEFYEQYF	TGTGCCAGCTCACCCCGCCCAGGGGAATTCTACGAGCAGTACTTC
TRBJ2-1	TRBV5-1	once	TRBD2	CASSSVAGFSEQFF	TGCGCCAGCAGCTCTGTAGCGGGGTTCAGTGAGCAGTTCTTC
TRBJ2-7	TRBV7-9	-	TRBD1	CASSLDRGFYEQYF	TGTGCCAGCAGCTTAGACAGGGGGTTCTACGAGCAGTACTTC
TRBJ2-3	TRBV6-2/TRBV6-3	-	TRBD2	CASSYSGTSGTDTQYF	TGTGCCAGCAGTTACTCCGGGACTAGCGGCACAGATACGCAGTATTTT
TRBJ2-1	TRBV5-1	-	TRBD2	CASSLAASGAYYNEQFF	TGCGCCAGCAGCTTGGCAGCTAGCGGGGCTTATTACAATGAGCAGTTCTTC
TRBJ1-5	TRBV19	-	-	CATTGLTNQPQHF	TGTGCCACAACCGGACTCACCAATCAGCCCCAGCATTTT
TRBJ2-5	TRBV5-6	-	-	CASSLGQIQETQYF	TGTGCCAGCAGCTTGGGACAGATACAAGAGACCCAGTACTTC
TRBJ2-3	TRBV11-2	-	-	CASSVGLNADTQYF	TGTGCCAGCAGCGTAGGCCTAAATGCAGATACGCAGTATTTT
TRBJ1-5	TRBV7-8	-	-	CASSLILGTRDQPQHF	TGTGCCAGCAGCTTAATTTTAGGGACAAGGGATCAGCCCCAGCATTTT
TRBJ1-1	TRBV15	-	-	CATSKPQDEAFF	TGTGCCACCAGCAAACCGCAGGATGAAGCTTTCTTT
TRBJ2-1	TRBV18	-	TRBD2	CASSPGLAPGGNEQFF	TGTGCCAGCTCACCGGGACTAGCCCCGGGGGGCAATGAGCAGTTCTTC
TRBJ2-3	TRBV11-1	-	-	CASSFGDTQYF	TGTGCCAGCAGCTTCGGAGATACGCAGTATTTT
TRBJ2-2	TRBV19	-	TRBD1	CASSIIVVYGQGETGELFF	TGTGCCAGTAGTATAATAGTGGTTTACGGACAGGGTGAAACCGGGGAGCTGTTTTTT
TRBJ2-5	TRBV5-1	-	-	CASSLSQVVETQYF	TGCGCCAGCAGCTTGTCCCAGGTAGTAGAGACCCAGTACTTC
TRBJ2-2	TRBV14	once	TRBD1	CASSHTRQGVDTGELFF	TGTGCCAGCAGCCATACAAGACAGGGGGTGGACACCGGGGAGCTGTTTTTT
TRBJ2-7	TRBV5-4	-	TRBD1	CASSLAPAGTGTYEQYF	TGTGCCAGCAGCTTGGCTCCAGCCGGGACAGGGACCTACGAGCAGTACTTC
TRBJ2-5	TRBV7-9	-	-	CASSSPQNQALETQYF	TGTGCCAGCAGCTCCCCTCAAAATCAGGCCTTAGAGACCCAGTACTTC
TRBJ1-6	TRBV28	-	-	CASSLPADTYNSPLHF	TGTGCCAGCAGTTTACCCGCTGACACGTATAATTCACCCCTCCACTTT
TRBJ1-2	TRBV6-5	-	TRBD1	CASSHRGPNYGYTF	TGTGCCAGCAGTCACAGGGGGCCAAACTATGGCTACACCTTC
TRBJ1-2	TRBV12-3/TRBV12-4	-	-	CASSYRVSYGYTF	TGTGCCAGCAGTTACAGGGTCAGCTATGGCTACACCTTC
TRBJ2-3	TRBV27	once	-	CASSPVSGVNTDTQYF	TGTGCCAGCAGCCCCGTGTCCGGAGTTAACACAGATACGCAGTATTTT
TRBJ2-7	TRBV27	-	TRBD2	CASSRGTTYEQYF	TGTGCCAGCAGTAGAGGGACTACCTACGAGCAGTACTTC
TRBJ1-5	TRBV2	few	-	CASSEGQGGDQPQHF	TGTGCCAGCAGTGAAGGGCAGGGAGGGGATCAGCCCCAGCATTTT
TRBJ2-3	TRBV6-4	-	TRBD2	CASSEAGGTDTQYF	TGTGCCAGCAGTGAAGCGGGGGGCACAGATACGCAGTATTTT
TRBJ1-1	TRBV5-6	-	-	CASSLLYTEAFF	TGTGCCAGCAGCTTGCTATACACTGAAGCTTTCTTT
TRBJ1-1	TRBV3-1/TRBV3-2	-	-	CASSPPERTPTEAFF	TGTGCCAGCAGCCCTCCGGAGAGAACACCAACTGAAGCTTTCTTT
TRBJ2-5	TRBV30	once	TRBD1	CAWSWQGVGETQYF	TGTGCCTGGAGTTGGCAGGGGGTAGGGGAGACCCAGTACTTC
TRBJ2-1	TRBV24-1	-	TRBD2	CATSDPRPSGSYEQFF	TGTGCCACCAGTGATCCCCGACCTAGCGGGAGCTATGAGCAGTTCTTC
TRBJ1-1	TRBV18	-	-	CASSPGAGQDTEAFF	TGTGCCAGCTCACCAGGGGCAGGTCAGGACACTGAAGCTTTCTTT
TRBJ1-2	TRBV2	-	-	CASSEALGLGYTF	TGTGCCAGCAGTGAAGCGCTTGGGCTCGGCTACACCTTC
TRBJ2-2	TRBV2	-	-	CASSSTRTGELFF	TGTGCCAGCTCCTCAACCAGAACCGGGGAGCTGTTTTTT
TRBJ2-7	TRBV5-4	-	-	CASSSRDRDSTYEQYF	TGTGCCAGCAGCTCCCGCGACAGGGACTCAACCTACGAGCAGTACTTC
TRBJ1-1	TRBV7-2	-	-	CASSFRVGTEAFF	TGTGCCAGCAGCTTCAGGGTCGGGACTGAAGCTTTCTTT
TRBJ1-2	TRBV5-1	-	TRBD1	CASSLVGTGGSEDYGYTF	TGCGCCAGCAGCTTGGTAGGGACAGGGGGCTCGGAAGACTATGGCTACACCTTC
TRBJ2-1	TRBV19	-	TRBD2	CAKVSRLAGWNEQFF	TGTGCCAAAGTATCGAGACTAGCGGGATGGAATGAGCAGTTCTTC
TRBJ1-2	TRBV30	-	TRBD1	CAHDRGRDGYTF	TGTGCCCACGACAGGGGTAGGGATGGCTACACCTTC
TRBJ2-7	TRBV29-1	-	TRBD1	CSVDGETGTGPYEQYF	TGCAGCGTTGACGGGGAAACCGGGACAGGCCCTTACGAGCAGTACTTC
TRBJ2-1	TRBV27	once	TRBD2	CASSLSSSGSHNEQFF	TGTGCCAGCAGTTTATCGTCTAGCGGGAGTCATAATGAGCAGTTCTTC
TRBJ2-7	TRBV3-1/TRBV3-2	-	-	CASSRPGEGDRTNEYF	TGTGCCAGCAGCCGCCCCGGTGAGGGAGACCGGACCAACGAGTACTTC
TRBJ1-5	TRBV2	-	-	CASSVQATGNQPQHF	TGTGCCAGCAGTGTCCAAGCTACAGGAAATCAGCCCCAGCATTTT
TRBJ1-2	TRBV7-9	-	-	CASSSSGFGYGYTF	TGTGCCAGCAGCTCTTCAGGGTTTGGCTATGGCTACACCTTC
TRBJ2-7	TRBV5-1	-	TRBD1	CASSLGGDRGRYEQYF	TGCGCCAGCAGCTTGGGAGGGGACAGGGGGCGGTACGAGCAGTACTTC
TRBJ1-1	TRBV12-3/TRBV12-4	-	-	CASSLARVTEAFF	TGTGCCAGCAGTTTAGCCAGGGTGACTGAAGCTTTCTTT
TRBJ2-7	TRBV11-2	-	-	CASSLGHSYEQYF	TGTGCCAGCAGCTTAGGACACTCCTACGAGCAGTACTTC
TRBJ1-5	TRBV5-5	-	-	CASSFGGYSNQPQHF	TGTGCCAGCAGCTTCGGAGGATATAGCAATCAGCCCCAGCATTTT
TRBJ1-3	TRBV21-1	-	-	CASTRVKHPFRNTIYF	TGTGCCAGCACCAGGGTCAAGCATCCCTTTCGAAACACCATATATTTT
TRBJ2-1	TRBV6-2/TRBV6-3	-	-	CASSSPTGPGEQFF	TGTGCCAGCAGCTCGCCGACAGGACCCGGTGAGCAGTTCTTC
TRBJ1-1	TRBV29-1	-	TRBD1	CSVYTGAVDTEAFF	TGCAGCGTGTATACAGGGGCAGTGGACACTGAAGCTTTCTTT
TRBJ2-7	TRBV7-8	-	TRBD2	CASSNRAGGSYEQYF	TGTGCCAGCAGCAACAGGGCGGGAGGATCCTACGAGCAGTACTTC
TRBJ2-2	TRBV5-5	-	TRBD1	CASTWTGFGTGELFF	TGTGCCAGCACCTGGACAGGGTTTGGCACCGGGGAGCTGTTTTTT
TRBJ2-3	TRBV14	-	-	CASSLQGGDTQYF	TGTGCCAGCAGCCTACAGGGTGGAGATACGCAGTATTTT